Listed below are T cell receptor beta chains from one sample, sequenced in a study of human T cells and chemical hapten exposure. MiXCR, applied by TCRdb to the RACE reads, yields one record per CDR3 protein. The top ten hold 7% to 10% of the sample, which has approximately 370,000 distinct CDR3 sequences, about 5% seen once. The source material was whole blood, sampled in connection with sensitization to the hapten diphenylcyclopropenone (DPC). The origin of the receptors is a young woman with alopecia areata. Some clones in this sample may be carry-over from other donors' samples. Both conserved end residues are part of each CDR3. The D gene is left open where the match is weak. Clone size is given for some rows only: seen once, a few or many times, or a class if the clone is expanded.

abundance	v_gene	d_gene	j_gene	CDR3nt	CDR3aa
many	TRBV27	TRBD1	TRBJ1-2	TGTGCCAGCAGCCATCAGGGGGGGAGGTCGCTCTCTGGCTACACCTTC	CASSHQGGRSLSGYTF
many	TRBV2	TRBD2	TRBJ2-3	TGTGCCAGCAGTCAGGGACTAGCAGATACGCAGTATTTT	CASSQGLADTQYF
few	TRBV20-1	NA	TRBJ1-2	TGCAGTGCTAGAGACGGTCGACGCGCCTATGGCTACACCTTC	CSARDGRRAYGYTF
once	TRBV7-9	TRBD2	TRBJ2-3	TGTGCCAGCAGCCCGGGGACTAGCGGGGCGATTGGAGATACGCAGTATTTT	CASSPGTSGAIGDTQYF
few	TRBV5-1	NA	TRBJ2-1	TGCGCCAGCAGCCCAGACAGGTTTTACAATGAGCAGTTCTTC	CASSPDRFYNEQFF
NA	TRBV3-1	NA	TRBJ1-2	TGTGCCAGCAGCCATGGTGGAGGGGGCTACACCTTC	CASSHGGGGYTF
many	TRBV5-1	TRBD1	TRBJ1-1	TGCGCCAGCAGCTTAGGCTCAGGGGGAAAGGAAGCTTTCTTT	CASSLGSGGKEAFF
many	TRBV7-7	NA	TRBJ2-5	TGTGCTAGCAGCTCAACGCACAAAGAGACCCAGTACTTC	CASSSTHKETQYF
many	TRBV27	NA	TRBJ1-1	TGTGCCAGCGGTCGTGGCGGGGGGCCGATGGGCACTGAAGCTTTCTTT	CASGRGGGPMGTEAFF
few	TRBV12-3/TRBV12-4	NA	TRBJ2-3	TGTGCCAGCACGAAGAAAGATACGCAGTATTTT	CASTKKDTQYF
many	TRBV27	TRBD2	TRBJ2-1	TGTGCCAGCAATGCGGGGGGGCGATCCTACAATGAGCAGTTCTTC	CASNAGGRSYNEQFF
many	TRBV4-3	NA	TRBJ2-6	TGCGCCAGCAGCCAAGAGACCTACTCTGGGGCCAACGTCCTGACTTTC	CASSQETYSGANVLTF
many	TRBV12-3/TRBV12-4	NA	TRBJ1-5	TGTGCCAGCAGTTTACCGGGGTCTGGACAGCCCCAGCATTTT	CASSLPGSGQPQHF
NA	TRBV20-1	NA	TRBJ2-2	TGCAGTGCTCCCAAAGAGGCCGGGGAGCTGTTTTTT	CSAPKEAGELFF
few	TRBV28	TRBD1	TRBJ1-1	TGTGCCAGCAGCGAGACAGGGACCACTGAAGCTTTCTTT	CASSETGTTEAFF
many	TRBV7-2	NA	TRBJ2-4	TGTGCCAGCAGCTTACTAGATGTCAAAAACATTCAGTACTTC	CASSLLDVKNIQYF
few	TRBV20-1	NA	TRBJ1-2	TGCAGTGCCCTGGCGGCGGGGGCTTATGGCTACACCTTC	CSALAAGAYGYTF
few	TRBV19	NA	TRBJ2-1	TGTGCCAGTAGTATAAGGGCAGGGGAGCCATACAATGAGCAGTTCTTC	CASSIRAGEPYNEQFF
NA	TRBV6-2/TRBV6-3	TRBD2	TRBJ2-5	TGTGCCAGCAGTAAGACCCAGTGGCCACTAGCGGGGGAAGAGACCCAGTACTTC	CASSKTQWPLAGEETQYF
few	TRBV2	NA	TRBJ1-6	TGTGCCAGCACCGCAGATCAATCCTCCTATAATTCACCCCTCCACTTT	CASTADQSSYNSPLHF